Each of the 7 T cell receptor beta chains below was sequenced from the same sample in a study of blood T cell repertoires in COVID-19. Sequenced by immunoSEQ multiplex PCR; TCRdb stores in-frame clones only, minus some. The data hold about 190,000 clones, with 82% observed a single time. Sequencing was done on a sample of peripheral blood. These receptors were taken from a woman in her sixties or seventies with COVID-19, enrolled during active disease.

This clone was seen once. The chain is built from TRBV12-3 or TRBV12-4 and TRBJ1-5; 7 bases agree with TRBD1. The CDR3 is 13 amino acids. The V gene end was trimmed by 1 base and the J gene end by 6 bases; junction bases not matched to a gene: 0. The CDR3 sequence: CASSLDRGQPQHF. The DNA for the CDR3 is TGTGCCAGCAGTTTAGACAGGGGTCAGCCCCAGCATTTT.

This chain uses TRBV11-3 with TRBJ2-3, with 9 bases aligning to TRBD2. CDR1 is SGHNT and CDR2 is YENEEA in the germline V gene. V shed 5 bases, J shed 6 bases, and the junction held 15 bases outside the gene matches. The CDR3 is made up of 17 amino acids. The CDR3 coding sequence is TGTGCCAGCAGCACAGGCTCTAGCGGGGAGGGATCGGATACGCAGTATTTT. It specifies CASSTGSSGEGSDTQYF.

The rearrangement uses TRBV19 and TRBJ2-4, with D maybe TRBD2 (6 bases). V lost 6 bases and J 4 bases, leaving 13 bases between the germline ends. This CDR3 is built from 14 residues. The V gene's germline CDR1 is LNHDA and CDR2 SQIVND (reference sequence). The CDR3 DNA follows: TGTGCCAGTAGCCCTCGGGGACTGAAAAACATTCAGTACTTC. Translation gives CASSPRGLKNIQYF.

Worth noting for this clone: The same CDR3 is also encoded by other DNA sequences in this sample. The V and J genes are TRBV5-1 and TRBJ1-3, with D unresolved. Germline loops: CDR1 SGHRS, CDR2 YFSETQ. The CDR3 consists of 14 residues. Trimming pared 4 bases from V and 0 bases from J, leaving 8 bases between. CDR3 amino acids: CASSLRGSGNTIYF. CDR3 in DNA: TGCGCCAGCAGCCTCCGGGGCTCTGGAAACACCATATATTTT.

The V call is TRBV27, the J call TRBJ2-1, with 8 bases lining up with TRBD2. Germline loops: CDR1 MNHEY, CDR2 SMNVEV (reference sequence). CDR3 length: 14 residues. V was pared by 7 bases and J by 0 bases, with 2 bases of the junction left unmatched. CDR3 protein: CASTGTSSYNEQFF. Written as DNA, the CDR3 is TGTGCCAGCACCGGGACTAGCTCCTACAATGAGCAGTTCTTC.

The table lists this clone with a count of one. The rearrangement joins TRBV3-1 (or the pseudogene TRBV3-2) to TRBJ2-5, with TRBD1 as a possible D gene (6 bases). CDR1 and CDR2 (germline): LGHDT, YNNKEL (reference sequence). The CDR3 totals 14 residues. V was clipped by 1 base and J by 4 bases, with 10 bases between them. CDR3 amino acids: CASSQGTVSETQYF. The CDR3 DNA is TGTGCCAGCAGCCAAGGGACAGTGTCAGAGACCCAGTACTTC.

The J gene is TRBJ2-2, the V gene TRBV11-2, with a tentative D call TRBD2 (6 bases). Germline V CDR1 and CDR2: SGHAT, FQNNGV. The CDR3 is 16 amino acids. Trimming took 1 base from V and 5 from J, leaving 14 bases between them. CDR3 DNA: TGTGCCAGCAGCTTAGGCGGGGCGGGGACGACCGGGGAGCTGTTTTTT. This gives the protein CASSLGGAGTTGELFF.